A selection of T cell receptor beta chains follows, all from one sample in a study of cytomegalovirus exposure and HLA in healthy donors. TCRdb keeps only in-frame clones here, not all; method: immunoSEQ multiplex PCR. Of fewer than 90,000 clones detected, almost 85% appear once; the ten largest clones hold 12%. Sequenced sample: PBMCs. The receptors stem from a young woman in good health and CMV-seropositive. Each CDR3 is given without its conserved first and last residue. Fields, in order: V gene, J gene, CDR3 protein.

V: TRBV6-5; J: TRBJ1-5; CDR3: ASSYAGTVSNQPQH
V: TRBV6-1; J: TRBJ1-6; CDR3: ASDNRVSLNSPLH
V: TRBV13; J: TRBJ2-7; CDR3: ASSTTGTGFYEQY
V: TRBV7-6; J: TRBJ2-5; CDR3: ASSLRGAGDVETQY
V: TRBV30; J: TRBJ2-3; CDR3: AGRRRGGRTDTQY
V: TRBV6-5; J: TRBJ2-3; CDR3: ARSGGVDPDTQY
V: TRBV30; J: TRBJ2-4; CDR3: AWSPLSDLAKNIQY
V: TRBV5-1; J: TRBJ2-1; CDR3: ASSEGWEQF
V: TRBV7-9; J: TRBJ1-2; CDR3: ASSLTGAHGYT
V: TRBV14; J: TRBJ2-3; CDR3: ASTSGVSSSTDTQY
V: TRBV11-2; J: TRBJ2-7; CDR3: ASSVGTAVREQY
V: TRBV4-1; J: TRBJ2-2; CDR3: ASSSSAGTRTGELF
V: TRBV19; J: TRBJ1-4; CDR3: ASSPQGWGPNEKLF
V: TRBV6-1; J: TRBJ1-3; CDR3: ASRTGDSGNTIY